A single sample is the source of the 25 T cell receptor beta chains below, sequenced in a study of Ad26.COV2.S vaccination and SARS-CoV-2 variants. Sequencing was performed with immunoSEQ multiplex PCR; in TCRdb, only in-frame clones are kept and a portion is missing. Of around 300,000 clones detected, about 88% appear once; the ten largest clones hold 6.4%. Treatment described: 15 to 20 received Ad26.COV2.S at low or high dose, single or two shots; roughly five received placebo; per-sample allocation not given. Samples were taken on day 63 after the first vaccine or placebo injection. The source was peripheral blood, collected in a trial of Ad26.COV2.S vaccine versus placebo. Receptors originate from a person between 18 and 65 years old who received the Ad26.COV2.S COVID-19 vaccine or a placebo.

The rearrangement joins TRBV28 to TRBJ1-6; D might be TRBD1 (5 bases). Deletions cut 3 bases from V and 6 bases from J, with 24 bases between. The CDR3 is 19 amino acids. The germline gives CDR1 MDHEN, CDR2 SYDVKM. CDR3 bases: TGTGCCAGCAGTTTCCACCTTCGGGAGAGGGGTTGGGGTAATTCACCCCTCCACTTT. This translates into CASSFHLRERGWGNSPLHF. The full variable domain, with the rest looked up from reference TRBV28 and TRBJ1-6, is DVKVTQSSRYLVKRTGEKVFLECVQDMDHENMFWYRQDPGLGLRLIYFSYDVKMKEKGDIPEGYSVSREKKERFSLILESASTNQTSMYLCASSFHLRERGWGNSPLHFGNGTRLTVT.

This rearrangement joins TRBV3-1 (or the pseudogene TRBV3-2) to TRBJ2-7; 8 bases match TRBD2. Per germline, CDR1 LGHDT and CDR2 YNNKEL (reference sequence). The V segment lost 3 bases and the J segment 6 bases; nucleotides outside the gene matches: 13. The CDR3 is 16 amino acids. CDR3 DNA sequence: TGTGCCAGCAGCCAGGAAGCGGGAGTAATGTTATTCGAGCAGTACTTC. Amino acid sequence: CASSQEAGVMLFEQYF.

The J gene is TRBJ1-4, the V gene TRBV28, with 11 positions matching TRBD1. Trimming at V came to 4 bases and at J to 8 bases, leaving 6 bases not matched to a gene. There are 15 residues in the CDR3. Germline CDR1 reads MDHEN; CDR2 reads SYDVKM. CDR3 bases: TGTGCCAGCAGTTCGTGGACAGGGGGCCAGGAAAAACTGTTTTTT. Its translation is CASSSWTGGQEKLFF.

The chain combines TRBV2 with TRBJ1-4; D is unclear. The CDR3 consists of 12 residues. V was pared by 7 bases and J by 0 bases, with 3 bases between. Germline V gene lookup returns CDR1 SNHLY and CDR2 FYNNEI. CDR3 DNA sequence: TGTGCCAGCACCTCAACTAATGAAAAACTGTTTTTT. It is translated as CASTSTNEKLFF.

The gene calls are TRBV4-1 and TRBJ1-2, with no clear D. Per germline, CDR1 MGHRA and CDR2 YSYEKL. The V end lost 2 bases, the J end lost 1 base, and 14 bases lay between the germline ends. This CDR3 contains 16 residues. The CDR3 nucleotides read TGCGCCAGCAGCCAACTCCCTGGCCAGATTAACTATGGCTACACCTTC. It specifies CASSQLPGQINYGYTF.

Only a few counts were recorded for this clone. The gene calls are TRBV3-1 (or the pseudogene TRBV3-2) and TRBJ1-1; D is undetermined. Germline-derived CDR1 and CDR2 are LGHDT and YNNKEL (reference sequence). V dropped 1 base and J dropped 9 bases, with 12 bases sitting between them. The CDR3 consists of 13 residues. This CDR3 is CASSQVSSGQAFF. CDR3 nucleotide sequence: TGTGCCAGCAGCCAAGTTTCGTCGGGTCAAGCTTTCTTT.

The CDR3 loop reads CASSRVGYGYTF. The CDR3 bases are TGTGCCAGCAGCAGGGTCGGCTATGGCTACACCTTC. This chain uses TRBV28 with TRBJ1-2; D is perhaps TRBD1 (5 bases). Trimming took off 6 bases at V and 4 bases at J, with 9 bases between the two ends. In germline, CDR1 is MDHEN, CDR2 SYDVKM. The CDR3 is 12 amino acids.

This clone is a singleton in its sample. This CDR3 is CASSPFSGRGLYGYTF. DNA of the CDR3: TGCGCCAGCAGCCCCTTCTCGGGCAGAGGTCTCTATGGCTACACCTTC. The chain carries TRBV4-1 and TRBJ1-2; no definite D call. Germline loops: CDR1 MGHRA, CDR2 YSYEKL. The CDR3 runs 16 residues. The germline V and J ends were trimmed by 4 bases and 4 bases, with 19 bases remaining between them.

This rearrangement joins TRBV28 to TRBJ1-4, with D possibly TRBD1 on 5 matching bases. CDR1 is MDHEN, CDR2 SYDVKM, per germline. The CDR3 has 15 residues. The V and J ends lost 3 bases and 4 bases respectively, with 12 bases between them. This CDR3 is CASSFGRGNNEKLFF. The DNA for the CDR3 is TGTGCCAGCAGTTTTGGTCGGGGGAATAATGAAAAACTGTTTTTT.

A few counts support this clone. This chain links TRBV7-3 with TRBJ2-5, with TRBD1 matching 8 bases. V gave up 5 bases and J gave up 5 bases; unmatched junction bases: 13. The CDR3 loop spans 16 amino acids. Germline CDR1 SGHTA, CDR2 FQGTGA. The CDR3 region is CASSAVGQGAGETQYF. The CDR3 region has the DNA TGTGCCAGCAGCGCTGTCGGCCAGGGGGCTGGGGAGACCCAGTACTTC.

V gene TRBV11-2 combines with J gene TRBJ2-5; 7 positions agree with TRBD1. This CDR3 has 13 amino acids. The V and J ends lost 5 bases and 1 base, in that order; junction bases with no gene match: 1. The germline gives CDR1 SGHAT, CDR2 FQNNGV. In DNA, the CDR3 is TGTGCCAGCAGCACAGGGGTCCAAGAGACCCAGTACTTC. Residues: CASSTGVQETQYF.

The CDR3 DNA is TGTGCCAGCAGCTCCTCCCGGGACGGTATACCCATTCAGTACTTC. It yields the protein CASSSSRDGIPIQYF. The chain carries TRBV7-9 and TRBJ2-4; D might be TRBD1 or TRBD2, each matching 5 bases. CDR1 and CDR2 from the germline V gene are SEHNR and FQNEAQ (reference sequence). This CDR3 spans 15 amino acids. V gave up 4 bases and J gave up 9 bases, with 19 bases separating them.

The sample holds one count of this clone. V is TRBV7-3 and J is TRBJ1-1; no firm D call. Germline V gene data show CDR1 as SGHTA and CDR2 as FQGTGA. The V gene lost 4 bases and the J gene lost 7 bases, with 13 bases spanning the gap. The CDR3 extends over 13 amino acids. The CDR3 DNA reads TGTGCCAGCAGCTCCGGTCCGATTGGTGAAGCTTTCTTT. This translates into CASSSGPIGEAFF.

The chain couples TRBV27 to TRBJ2-1; 10 bases map to TRBD2. The J segment lost 2 bases and the V segment lost 3 bases, leaving 1 base of the junction unmatched. Germline V gene lookup returns CDR1 MNHEY and CDR2 SMNVEV (reference sequence). CDR3 size: 15 residues. This chain's CDR3 is CASSLLAGAYNEQFF. The CDR3 region has the DNA TGTGCCAGCAGTTTGCTAGCGGGAGCCTACAATGAGCAGTTCTTC.

The chain is built from TRBV19 and TRBJ1-5; no definite D call. Germline values: CDR1 LNHDA, CDR2 SQIVND (reference sequence). The V and J ends lost 9 bases and 5 bases respectively, with 17 bases between them. This CDR3 comprises 14 residues. CDR3 sequence (DNA): TGTGCCAGCACTTCCCTTTCGAGGTATCAGCCCCAGCATTTT. As protein: CASTSLSRYQPQHF.

The J gene is TRBJ2-6, the V gene TRBV28; the D gene is possibly TRBD2 (5 bases). Germline V gene data show CDR1 as MDHEN and CDR2 as SYDVKM. The CDR3 length is 15 residues. Trimming left V 3 bases short and J 2 bases short, with 8 bases between. In nucleotides, the CDR3 is TGTGCCAGCAGTTTCCCGGGGACTGGGGCCAACGTCCTGACTTTC. This sequence encodes CASSFPGTGANVLTF. The full variable domain, rest sourced from reference TRBV28 and TRBJ2-6, is DVKVTQSSRYLVKRTGEKVFLECVQDMDHENMFWYRQDPGLGLRLIYFSYDVKMKEKGDIPEGYSVSREKKERFSLILESASTNQTSMYLCASSFPGTGANVLTFGAGSRLTVL.

The CDR3 DNA reads TGTGCCAGCAGTTACAGTGCCGGGGGTACCTACAATGAGCAGTTCTTC. This translates into CASSYSAGGTYNEQFF. The V call is TRBV6-2 or TRBV6-3, the J call TRBJ2-1; D may be TRBD2 (6 bases). Germline CDR1 MNHEY, CDR2 SVGEGT. This CDR3 is built from 16 residues. Trimming stripped 2 bases from V and 2 bases from J, with 13 bases between.

This clone came up a few times. The rearrangement uses TRBV27 and TRBJ1-1, with D possibly TRBD1 on 6 matching bases. The length of the CDR3 is 13 residues. Trimming took off 11 bases at V and 1 base at J, with 14 bases between the two ends. Looked up from germline, CDR1 is MNHEY and CDR2 is SMNVEV (reference sequence). The CDR3, as DNA: TGTGCCTGGCAGGGGTTGGAGAACACTGAAGCTTTCTTT. It codes for CAWQGLENTEAFF.

The V and J genes are TRBV7-7 and TRBJ1-5; no reliable D call. The CDR3 consists of 17 residues. CDR1 and CDR2 from the germline V gene are SSHAT and FNYEAQ (reference sequence). V shed 1 base and J shed 8 bases, with 21 bases lying between them. The CDR3 spells CASSLVLRLRGFEPQHF. The CDR3 nucleotides are TGTGCCAGCAGCTTAGTTCTGAGGTTGCGAGGGTTTGAGCCCCAGCATTTT.

The chain employs TRBV7-6 and TRBJ2-7; no reliable D call. Per germline, CDR1 SGHVS and CDR2 FNYEAQ. Trimming took 1 base from V and 4 from J, leaving 8 bases between them. CDR3 length: 13 amino acids. The CDR3 spells CASSLVPLYEQYF. CDR3 DNA sequence: TGTGCCAGCAGCTTAGTACCACTTTACGAGCAGTACTTC.

The CDR3 nucleotides are TGCGCCAGCAGCGCCGGGCCGCGGGACAGGGGGGAAGTGAATGAGCAGTTCTTC. It translates to CASSAGPRDRGEVNEQFF. The chain recombines TRBV5-1 with TRBJ2-1; 11 positions agree with TRBD1. The CDR3 length is 18 residues. With 4 bases clipped from V and 7 bases from J, the junction kept 16 bases outside the gene matches. CDR1 is SGHRS and CDR2 is YFSETQ in the germline V gene. The entire variable domain, with the rest obtained from reference TRBV5-1 and TRBJ2-1, is as follows: KAGVTQTPRYLIKTRGQQVTLSCSPISGHRSVSWYQQTPGQGLQFLFEYFSETQRNKGNFPGRFSGRQFSNSRSEMNVSTLELGDSALYLCASSAGPRDRGEVNEQFFGPGTRLTVL.

The rearrangement joins TRBV7-2 to TRBJ2-1; 8 nucleotides align to TRBD1. The CDR3 runs to 14 residues. The germline gives CDR1 SGHTA, CDR2 FQGNSA. V was pared by 5 bases and J by 9 bases, with 9 bases of the junction left unmatched. The CDR3 nucleotides are TGTGCCAGCAGCCGGGACAGGAAAGGCGGTGAGCAGTTCTTC. Its protein is CASSRDRKGGEQFF.

The chain is built from TRBV4-1 and TRBJ2-7, with 11 bases aligning to TRBD2. The trim removed 4 bases at V and 5 bases at J, leaving 7 bases unmatched. This CDR3 has 15 residues. The germline CDR1 and CDR2 sequences are MGHRA and YSYEKL. The CDR3 loop reads CASSLGLAGPDEQYF. DNA for the CDR3: TGCGCCAGCAGCCTAGGACTAGCGGGTCCTGACGAGCAGTACTTC.

The gene calls are TRBV12-5 and TRBJ2-1; no clear D gene. Trimming took 3 bases from V and 6 from J, leaving 3 bases between them. Germline CDR1 reads LGHNT; CDR2 reads FRNRAP. The length of the CDR3 is 11 residues. The CDR3 DNA sequence: TGTGCTAGTGGTTTTGTCAATGAGCAGTTCTTC. Translated, it gives CASGFVNEQFF.

The CDR3 region has the DNA TGTGCCAGCAGCTTACGGGACAGGGGAGCCATGGGTGGCTACACCTTC. Protein: CASSLRDRGAMGGYTF. The gene calls are TRBV7-6 and TRBJ1-2; 10 positions agree with TRBD1. Germline CDR1 is SGHVS and CDR2 is FNYEAQ. With 2 bases clipped from V and 7 bases from J, the junction kept 10 bases outside the gene matches. The CDR3 spans 16 residues.